Listed below are T cell receptor beta chains from one sample, sequenced in a study of post-analysis software for immune sequencing data. TCRdb reprocessed the PCR reads via MiXCR and lists one record per CDR3 protein. The sample records about 540,000 distinct CDR3 sequences, around 31% being singletons. Sequencing was carried out using blood. All receptors derive from a girl between 2 and 17 years old with multiple sclerosis. The CDR3 runs from the conserved cysteine through the conserved F or W. The D gene is left open where the match is weak. Only part of the rows carry a size: once, few, many, or a class if the clone is expanded.

size | D | J | V | CDR3 | DNA
- | TRBD1 | TRBJ2-6 | TRBV11-2 | CASSLSPRGTSGANVLTF | TGTGCCAGCAGCTTATCCCCCAGGGGGACCTCTGGGGCCAACGTCCTGACTTTC
- | - | TRBJ2-1 | TRBV18 | CASSPSGQTYNEQFF | TGTGCCAGCTCACCATCCGGACAGACCTACAATGAGCAGTTCTTC
- | TRBD2 | TRBJ2-7 | TRBV7-8 | CASRLAGAFSYEQYF | TGTGCCAGCAGACTAGCGGGGGCCTTCTCCTACGAGCAGTACTTC
few | TRBD2 | TRBJ2-7 | TRBV5-1 | CASNSGGDYEQYF | TGCGCCAGCAACAGCGGGGGGGACTACGAGCAGTACTTC
- | - | TRBJ2-3 | TRBV9 | CASSPRGGADTQYF | TGTGCCAGCAGCCCCCGCGGAGGCGCAGATACGCAGTATTTT
few | - | TRBJ1-2 | TRBV6-5 | CASTTGTLYGYTF | TGTGCCAGCACCACCGGGACTCTTTATGGCTACACCTTC
- | - | TRBJ2-7 | TRBV9 | CASSIGQGLYEQYF | TGTGCCAGCAGCATAGGTCAGGGGCTCTACGAGCAGTACTTC
- | TRBD2 | TRBJ2-1 | TRBV10-1 | CASSGRGGNEQFF | TGCGCCAGCAGTGGACGGGGGGGGAATGAGCAGTTCTTC
- | - | TRBJ1-1 | TRBV5-6 | CASSSFRTEAFF | TGTGCCAGCAGCTCGTTCCGCACTGAAGCTTTCTTT
- | - | TRBJ1-2 | TRBV4-1 | CASSQDIKFHYGYTF | TGCGCCAGCAGCCAAGATATTAAGTTCCACTATGGCTACACCTTC
- | - | TRBJ1-6 | TRBV20-1 | CSARDRDFGSSPLHF | TGCAGTGCTAGAGATCGGGACTTTGGATCTTCACCCCTCCACTTT
- | - | TRBJ1-1 | TRBV5-1 | CASSFKWRGGTEAFF | TGCGCCAGCAGCTTTAAGTGGAGGGGTGGCACTGAAGCTTTCTTT
few | - | TRBJ2-3 | TRBV10-3 | CAISEFQDADTQYF | TGTGCCATCAGTGAGTTCCAGGATGCAGATACGCAGTATTTT
few | - | TRBJ1-1 | TRBV21-1 | CASALGRRGRTEAFF | TGTGCCAGCGCCCTCGGGCGGAGGGGGCGAACTGAAGCTTTCTTT
- | - | TRBJ2-1 | TRBV7-9 | CASRPTVLPSYNEQFF | TGTGCCAGCAGACCGACCGTACTCCCTTCCTACAATGAGCAGTTCTTC
once | - | TRBJ1-2 | TRBV20-1 | CSARDATKDYGYTF | TGCAGTGCTAGGGACGCTACGAAGGACTATGGCTACACCTTC
few | - | TRBJ1-5 | TRBV28 | CASSIDQPQHF | TGTGCCAGCAGTATAGATCAGCCCCAGCATTTT
few | TRBD2 | TRBJ2-3 | TRBV4-1 | CASSLRTSADTQYF | TGCGCCAGCAGCCTCCGGACTAGCGCAGATACGCAGTATTTT
many | - | TRBJ2-7 | TRBV4-1 | CASSQDHSGPSYEQYF | TGCGCCAGCAGCCAAGATCATAGCGGCCCCTCCTACGAGCAGTACTTC
- | - | TRBJ2-6 | TRBV7-2 | CASSLHSGANVLTF | TGTGCCAGCAGCTTACACTCTGGGGCCAACGTCCTGACTTTC
many | TRBD1 | TRBJ2-7 | TRBV4-2 | CASSQDVSRRQGAGEQYF | TGTGCCAGCAGCCAAGATGTTAGTAGGCGACAGGGGGCTGGCGAGCAGTACTTC
- | - | TRBJ1-2 | TRBV5-1 | CASSLDGVSYTF | TGCGCCAGCAGCCTGGACGGAGTGAGCTACACCTTC
- | - | TRBJ1-4 | TRBV5-1 | CASSLAVRSGTLQPTNEKLFF | TGCGCCAGCAGCTTGGCAGTTCGTTCTGGCACCCTCCAACCAACTAATGAAAAACTGTTTTTT
- | - | TRBJ2-1 | TRBV15 | CATSLARLSYNEQFF | TGTGCCACCAGCCTAGCTAGACTCTCCTACAATGAGCAGTTCTTC
few | - | TRBJ2-5 | TRBV4-1 | CASSQQGVVGETQYF | TGCGCCAGCAGCCAACAAGGGGTAGTGGGAGAGACCCAGTACTTC
many | TRBD2 | TRBJ2-3 | TRBV7-2 | CASSFHRGGGDTQYF | TGTGCCAGCAGCTTTCACCGGGGGGGAGGAGATACGCAGTATTTT
few | - | TRBJ2-6 | TRBV5-1 | CASSGLRANVLTF | TGCGCCAGCAGCGGACTCCGGGCCAACGTCCTGACTTTC
few | - | TRBJ2-5 | TRBV5-1 | CASSLNPGETQYF | TGCGCCAGCAGCTTGAACCCCGGTGAGACCCAGTACTTC
- | - | TRBJ2-7 | TRBV15 | CATLISGSYEQYF | TGTGCCACCCTAATCAGCGGTTCCTACGAGCAGTACTTC
- | - | TRBJ1-1 | TRBV5-1 | CASSFAANTEAFF | TGCGCCAGCAGCTTTGCAGCGAACACTGAAGCTTTCTTT
few | - | TRBJ2-3 | TRBV24-1 | CATSRVDTQYF | TGTGCCACCAGTCGCGTCGATACGCAGTATTTT
- | - | TRBJ1-5 | TRBV20-1 | CSAARGGTSIRPQHF | TGCAGTGCTGCTCGGGGGGGGACATCAATCAGGCCCCAGCATTTT
- | TRBD1 | TRBJ1-1 | TRBV29-1 | CSVGGGAGGLDTEAFF | TGCAGCGTTGGAGGCGGCGCAGGGGGCCTTGACACTGAAGCTTTCTTT
- | TRBD2 | TRBJ2-5 | TRBV20-1 | CSARKAGGGETQYF | TGCAGTGCTAGAAAGGCGGGGGGAGGAGAGACCCAGTACTTC
- | - | TRBJ1-2 | TRBV5-5 | CASTPMAGPGGVGYTF | TGTGCCAGCACCCCGATGGCAGGGCCCGGAGGAGTTGGCTACACCTTC
- | TRBD2 | TRBJ2-5 | TRBV3-1 | CASQASGTRETQYF | TGTGCCAGCCAAGCCAGCGGGACCAGGGAGACCCAGTACTTC